A selection of T cell receptor beta chains follows, all from one sample in a study of cytomegalovirus exposure and HLA in healthy donors. Here immunoSEQ multiplex PCR was the method, and the copy in TCRdb shows in-frame clones only, minus some. The sample includes around 51,000 clones. Specimen: PBMCs. The receptors were sampled from a man aged 35 to 55 in good health and CMV-seropositive. Each CDR3 is given with its conserved first and last residue. D genes are given only for firm matches.

TRBJ2-5 | TRBD2 | TRBV10-2 | TGCGCCAGTGGGACTAGCGGGGGTCAAGAGACCCAGTACTTC | CASGTSGGQETQYF
TRBJ2-1 | - | TRBV9 | TGTGCCAGCAGTGCAGGGGTTGATGAGCAGTTCTTC | CASSAGVDEQFF
TRBJ1-2 | TRBD1 | TRBV5-6 | TGTGCCAGCAGCCCTTCCGACAGGGACCGAAACTATGGCTACACCTTC | CASSPSDRDRNYGYTF
TRBJ1-1 | - | TRBV30 | TGTGCCTGGAGCAACCGGGGTGGCAACACTGAAGCTTTCTTT | CAWSNRGGNTEAFF
TRBJ2-3 | - | TRBV28 | TGTGCCAGCAGCCTGCCGGGGAATGCAGATACGCAGTATTTT | CASSLPGNADTQYF
TRBJ2-3 | TRBD2 | TRBV7-9 | TGTGCCAGCAGCTTAAAGGGTAGCGGGAGGGGAGAGAACGCAGATACGCAGTATTTT | CASSLKGSGRGENADTQYF
TRBJ1-1 | - | TRBV28 | TGTGCCAGCATGGGTGGGGCTTATACCACTGAAGCTTTCTTT | CASMGGAYTTEAFF
TRBJ2-3 | - | TRBV6-5 | TGTGCCAGCAGTACCGGGACACTAGATACGCAGTATTTT | CASSTGTLDTQYF
TRBJ1-5 | - | TRBV28 | TGTGCCAGTAAGTTACAAGGGGGAAGCAATCAGCCCCAGCATTTT | CASKLQGGSNQPQHF
TRBJ1-5 | - | TRBV5-1 | TGCGCCAGCAGCTTACCGGAAGGGGTAGGGTTGAATCAGCCCCAGCATTTT | CASSLPEGVGLNQPQHF
TRBJ1-1 | - | TRBV6-6 | TGTGCCAGCAGTGCTAACAGGCAGCAGGCTTTCTTT | CASSANRQQAFF
TRBJ2-7 | TRBD1 | TRBV18 | TGTGCCAGCTCCCCACGGACCCAGGGGGTATACGAGCAGTACTTC | CASSPRTQGVYEQYF
TRBJ1-4 | - | TRBV27 | TGTGCCAGCAGTTTAGAACGGGATGAAAAACTGTTTTTT | CASSLERDEKLFF
TRBJ2-3 | - | TRBV25-1 | TGTGCCAGCAGGGCAATGGGAGGAAAAGATACGCAGTATTTT | CASRAMGGKDTQYF
TRBJ1-2 | - | TRBV20-1 | TGCAGTGCCTCTTTCTATGGCTACACCTTC | CSASFYGYTF
TRBJ1-2 | - | TRBV28 | TGTGCCAGCAGTTTCCAAAACAATGGCTACACCTTC | CASSFQNNGYTF
TRBJ1-2 | - | TRBV10-3 | TGTGCCATCACACAGGAAAGCTATGGCTACACCTTC | CAITQESYGYTF
TRBJ1-1 | - | TRBV14 | TGTGCCAGCAGCCAGGACTCCAGCGGGTACACTGAAGCTTTCTTT | CASSQDSSGYTEAFF
TRBJ2-5 | - | TRBV5-1 | TGCGCCAGCAGCTTGGCGCTAGCCTATGGTGGAGAGACCCAGTACTTC | CASSLALAYGGETQYF
TRBJ1-2 | - | TRBV9 | TGTGCCAGCAGCGTAGGGAGTTCGGGGGGGAACTATGGCTACACCTTC | CASSVGSSGGNYGYTF
TRBJ2-5 | - | TRBV2 | TGTGCCAGCAGTGAATTACAGCAAGAGACCCAGTACTTC | CASSELQQETQYF
TRBJ2-5 | TRBD2 | TRBV9 | TGTGCCAGCAGCGTAGTTGGGACTAGCGGGAGAGGGACCCAGTACTTC | CASSVVGTSGRGTQYF
TRBJ2-7 | TRBD1 | TRBV12-5 | TGTGCTAGTGCCAGGGACAGGGCCCACGAGCAGTACTTC | CASARDRAHEQYF
TRBJ2-3 | - | TRBV11-1 | TGTGCCAGCAGCTTAGGGAGTGCAGATACGCAGTATTTT | CASSLGSADTQYF
TRBJ2-7 | TRBD1 | TRBV30 | TGTGCCTGGAGGGGACAGGGACCCTACGAGCAGTACTTC | CAWRGQGPYEQYF
TRBJ1-3 | - | TRBV9 | TGTGCCAGCGGGGGGTGGGGAAAGAACACCATATATTTT | CASGGWGKNTIYF
TRBJ2-7 | - | TRBV28 | TGTGCCAGCATGTCTGGGTCACGGGAAGAGCAGTACTTC | CASMSGSREEQYF
TRBJ2-3 | TRBD1 | TRBV13 | TGTGCCAGCAGCTACCGACAGGGACGGTCCGCAGATACGCAGTATTTT | CASSYRQGRSADTQYF
TRBJ2-1 | TRBD1 | TRBV29-1 | TGCAGCGTTGAAGAAGAGGGGGGGACAGGGTGGTATTCCTACAATGAGCAGTTCTTC | CSVEEEGGTGWYSYNEQFF
TRBJ1-2 | TRBD1 | TRBV18 | TGTGCCAGCTCACCCCTAGGACAGGGGTCCTATGGCTACACCTTC | CASSPLGQGSYGYTF
TRBJ1-1 | TRBD1 | TRBV7-3 | TGTGCCAGCAGCTTATCAGCGACAGGGGACACTGAAGCTTTCTTT | CASSLSATGDTEAFF
TRBJ2-1 | - | TRBV2 | TGTGCCAGCTTGAGCGGGCGGATATACAATGAGCAGTTCTTC | CASLSGRIYNEQFF
TRBJ1-1 | TRBD1 | TRBV28 | TGTACACACAGGGGGCTGGACACTGAAGCTTTCTTT | CTHRGLDTEAFF
TRBJ1-1 | TRBD1 | TRBV7-6 | TGTGCCAGCAGCTCCAGGGACAGCTTGAACACTGAAGCTTTCTTT | CASSSRDSLNTEAFF
TRBJ2-7 | - | TRBV5-4 | TGTGCCAGCAGCGCCAGGGACAACCCCTACGAGCAGTACTTC | CASSARDNPYEQYF
TRBJ1-2 | - | TRBV30 | TGTGCCTGGAGTGTACTTAGAGGTGGTGGCTACACCTTC | CAWSVLRGGGYTF
TRBJ2-3 | TRBD2 | TRBV29-1 | TGCAGCGTTGAAGATCCTTCAGCGGGGCTAAGGACAGATACGCAGTATTTT | CSVEDPSAGLRTDTQYF
TRBJ2-7 | TRBD2 | TRBV27 | TGTGCCAGCAGTTTCGGACTAGCGGAAACCTACGAGCAGTACTTC | CASSFGLAETYEQYF
TRBJ2-5 | - | TRBV28 | TGTGCCAGCAGTTTATCCCAGAGGGCAGAACTCGAAGAGACCCAGTACTTC | CASSLSQRAELEETQYF
TRBJ2-7 | - | TRBV28 | TGTGCCAGCCTTGACTGGTCCTACGAGCAGTACTTC | CASLDWSYEQYF
TRBJ2-5 | TRBD1 | TRBV9 | TGTGCCAGCAGCCCCGCGGACAGGGCCTGGGAGACCCAGTACTTC | CASSPADRAWETQYF
TRBJ2-3 | TRBD2 | TRBV30 | TGTGCCTGGAGAGACGGCGGGAGATGGGATACGCAGTATTTT | CAWRDGGRWDTQYF
TRBJ1-2 | TRBD1 | TRBV27 | TGTGCCAGCAGTTTCACCGGGACAGGGGTCTATGGCTACACCTTC | CASSFTGTGVYGYTF
TRBJ1-2 | - | TRBV28 | TGTGCCAGCAGTTTATGGTGGCAGGGAGGAGGCTACACCTTC | CASSLWWQGGGYTF
TRBJ1-2 | TRBD1 | TRBV19 | TGTGCCAGTAGTATAGTGGGACAGGGCCCTAACTATGGCTACACCTTC | CASSIVGQGPNYGYTF
TRBJ2-1 | TRBD2 | TRBV7-3 | TGTGCCAGCAGCCTAAAGGTAGCGGGGGCGGGTGAGCAGTTCTTC | CASSLKVAGAGEQFF
TRBJ1-1 | TRBD1 | TRBV7-9 | TGCGCCAGCAGCGGCAGGGACAGCTTGAACACTGAAGCTTTCTTT | CASSGRDSLNTEAFF
TRBJ1-2 | - | TRBV5-8 | TGTGCCAGCAGCTTGGACCGGGACACGAACTATGGCTACACCTTC | CASSLDRDTNYGYTF
TRBJ1-5 | - | TRBV19 | TGTGCCAGTAGTCCCTTCGGAGCCAACAATCAGCCCCAGCATTTT | CASSPFGANNQPQHF
TRBJ1-1 | - | TRBV30 | TGTGCCGGTAGACAGACCAACACTGAAGCTTTCTTT | CAGRQTNTEAFF
TRBJ2-5 | - | TRBV5-4 | TGTGCCAGCAGCCCCTCAGGGGCCTATAGAGAGACCCAGTACTTC | CASSPSGAYRETQYF
TRBJ1-1 | - | TRBV5-6 | TGTGCCAGCAGCCTCGACTGGGTTGACACTGAAGCTTTCTTT | CASSLDWVDTEAFF
TRBJ2-7 | - | TRBV2 | TGTGCCAGAAGGACGGGGACTTCCTACGAGCAGTACTTC | CARRTGTSYEQYF
TRBJ2-7 | TRBD1 | TRBV28 | TGTGCCAGCACCTCCCAGACAGGGCAACACGAGCAGTACTTC | CASTSQTGQHEQYF
TRBJ1-2 | - | TRBV28 | TGTGCCATCCCCGACCCGGGGAGGGGCTATGGCTACACCTTC | CAIPDPGRGYGYTF